The 3 T cell receptor beta chains below were found in one sample sequenced in a study of blood T cell repertoires in COVID-19. Sequencing used immunoSEQ multiplex PCR; TCRdb keeps in-frame clones, though not all of them. The sample consists of approximately 270,000 clones, 80% to 90% of them appearing once. The sequenced sample consisted of peripheral blood. These receptors were taken from a man younger than 40 with acute or convalescent COVID-19.

The chain is built from TRBV20-1 and TRBJ1-1; 8 nucleotides agree with TRBD1. The CDR3 sequence is 17 residues long. Germline trimming cut 3 bases from V and 1 base from J; bases unmatched to any gene: 13. From germline, CDR1 is DFQATT and CDR2 SNEGSKA (reference sequence). As DNA, the CDR3 is TGCAGTGCTAGTTCGGGACAGGAGGGGCTCAAGAACACTGAAGCTTTCTTT. This sequence encodes CSASSGQEGLKNTEAFF.

This chain joins TRBV15 and TRBJ2-3; 7 bases map to TRBD1. CDR3 size: 16 residues. With V trimmed by 4 bases and J by 2 bases, 9 bases remained unmatched. The germline CDR1 and CDR2 sequences are LNHNV and YYDKDF (reference sequence). The CDR3 nucleotides are TGTGCCACCAGCATGGGGTATGACAGGGCCACAGATACGCAGTATTTT. Amino acid sequence: CATSMGYDRATDTQYF. The full variable domain, in which reference TRBV15 and TRBJ2-3 provide the parts outside the CDR3, is DAMVIQNPRYQVTQFGKPVTLSCSQTLNHNVMYWYQQKSSQAPKLLFHYYDKDFNNEADTPDNFQSRRPNTSFCFLDIRSPGLGDTAMYLCATSMGYDRATDTQYFGPGTRLTVL.

DNA of the CDR3: TGTGCCAGTAGTCAGGGGCGGGCCACTGAAGCTTTCTTT. Translating gives CASSQGRATEAFF. The chain links TRBV19 to TRBJ1-1; D is possibly TRBD1 (6 bases). Germline loops: CDR1 LNHDA, CDR2 SQIVND (reference sequence). CDR3 length equals 13 residues. V dropped 5 bases and J dropped 4 bases, with 11 bases sitting between them. The variable domain in full, completed from reference TRBV19 and TRBJ1-1, reads DGGITQSPKYLFRKEGQNVTLSCEQNLNHDAMYWYRQDPGQGLRLIYYSQIVNDFQKGDIAEGYSVSREKKESFPLTVTSAQKNPTAFYLCASSQGRATEAFFGQGTRLTVV.